These 5 T cell receptor beta chains came from one sample sequenced in a study of blood T cells in healthy people across ages. Primers used in a second PCR of roughly 6 to 11 cycles were a sample-barcoded 5' primer and a J-beta primer mix. TCRdb reanalysed the 5' RACE reads using MiXCR and keeps one entry per CDR3 protein. The table has around 1,000,000 distinct CDR3 sequences, approximately 25% seen once. Another study also made use of these data, one on T cells of mothers and their children.

Material for sequencing was blood. Every receptor here comes from a girl aged 2-15 years in good health.

J is TRBJ1-6 and V is TRBV3-1, with D uncertain. CDR1 LGHDT and CDR2 YNNKEL come from the germline V gene (reference sequence). V dropped 6 bases and J dropped 9 bases, with 12 bases sitting between them. The CDR3 length is 13 residues. CDR3 loop: CASSSAPSSPLHF. CDR3 DNA: TGTGCCAGCAGTTCTGCACCATCTTCACCCCTCCACTTT.

The V gene is TRBV20-1, the J gene TRBJ2-5, with 8 positions matching TRBD2. The J call may be mistaken, given a closer DNA end match to TRBJ2-1. Germline-derived CDR1 and CDR2 are DFQATT and SNEGSKA (reference sequence). The CDR3 is 18 amino acids. The CDR3 loop is CSAQNMIAGKTTYNEQFF. The CDR3 coding sequence is TGCAGTGCCCAGAATATGATAGCGGGAAAAACGACCTACAATGAGCAGTTCTTC.

This clonotype occurred a few times. The chain combines TRBV14 with TRBJ2-1; TRBD2 matches at 7 bases. J was trimmed by 6 bases and V by 5 bases; bases with no gene match: 13. The CDR3 covers 16 residues. Germline CDR1 SGHDN, CDR2 FVKESK. CDR3 sequence reads: CASSYNEGLGLNEQFF. CDR3 in DNA: TGTGCCAGCAGCTACAACGAAGGACTAGGGCTCAATGAGCAGTTCTTC.

This clonotype was seen a handful of times. The rearrangement joins TRBV28 to TRBJ2-4; D gene ambiguous. V was shortened by 1 base and J by 0 bases, with 10 bases between the two germline ends. In germline, CDR1 is MDHEN, CDR2 SYDVKM. The CDR3 totals 16 residues. The chain's CDR3 is CASSLSGELAKNIQYF. The CDR3 region has the DNA TGTGCCAGCAGTTTATCGGGCGAACTAGCCAAAAACATTCAGTACTTC.

The CDR3 region has the DNA TGCAGTGCGAGGGGGACTGGAAACACCATATATTTT. Residues: CSARGTGNTIYF. V usage is TRBV20-1 and J usage is TRBJ1-3, with D possibly matching TRBD1 (6 bases). CDR1 and CDR2 from the germline V gene are DFQATT and SNEGSKA (reference sequence). This CDR3 is 12 amino acids long. Trimming removed 6 bases at V and 2 bases at J, with 8 bases between.